Presented here are 22 T cell receptor beta chains from one specimen sequenced in a study of blood T cell repertoires in COVID-19. Clones were sequenced by immunoSEQ multiplex PCR, and TCRdb holds only the in-frame ones, with some missing. The sample records roughly 80,000 clones, around 80% being singletons. The sequenced sample consisted of peripheral blood. The receptors stem from a man aged 60-69 years with active or convalescent COVID-19.

V is TRBV5-5 and J is TRBJ1-5, with 11 bases that match TRBD1. Trimming at V came to 10 bases and at J to 1 base, leaving 7 bases not matched to a gene. The germline CDR1 and CDR2 sequences are SGHKS and YYEKEE (reference sequence). The CDR3 is 15 amino acids. The CDR3 region is CARGGQGGSNQPQHF. CDR3 bases: TGTGCCCGCGGGGGACAGGGGGGGAGCAATCAGCCCCAGCATTTT. Full variable domain (missing parts from reference TRBV5-5 and TRBJ1-5): DAGVTQSPTHLIKTRGQQVTLRCSPISGHKSVSWYQQVLGQGPQFIFQYYEKEERGRGNFPDRFSARQFPNYSSELNVNALLLGDSALYLCARGGQGGSNQPQHFGDGTRLSIL.

This chain uses TRBV19 with TRBJ2-3, with 12 positions matching TRBD2. V shed 7 bases, J shed 5 bases, and the junction held 7 bases outside the gene matches. The CDR3 totals 15 residues. Germline V gives CDR1 LNHDA, CDR2 SQIVND (reference sequence). The CDR3 bases are TGTGCCAGTAACGGTCTAGCGGGGGGGTTAGATACGCAGTATTTT. Translation: CASNGLAGGLDTQYF. The entire variable domain, with the rest obtained from reference TRBV19 and TRBJ2-3, is as follows: DGGITQSPKYLFRKEGQNVTLSCEQNLNHDAMYWYRQDPGQGLRLIYYSQIVNDFQKGDIAEGYSVSREKKESFPLTVTSAQKNPTAFYLCASNGLAGGLDTQYFGPGTRLTVL.

The J gene is TRBJ2-3, the V gene TRBV20-1; D remains ambiguous. Trimming shortened V by 3 bases and J by 1 base, and 11 bases separated the two germline ends. Per the germline V gene, CDR1 is DFQATT and CDR2 is SNEGSKA (reference sequence). This CDR3 spans 14 amino acids. The CDR3, as DNA: TGCAGTGCTAGTTCCCTAGACGGCACAGATACGCAGTATTTT. Amino acids: CSASSLDGTDTQYF.

The rearrangement uses TRBV7-8 and TRBJ2-7; 7 positions agree with TRBD1. The CDR3 sequence is 14 residues long. The V segment lost 5 bases and the J segment 6 bases; nucleotides outside the gene matches: 10. In germline, CDR1 is SGHVS, CDR2 FQNEAQ. The CDR3 loop reads CASSEFDRDAEQYF. The CDR3 nucleotides are TGTGCCAGCAGCGAATTCGACAGGGACGCCGAGCAGTACTTC.

The rearrangement links TRBV20-1 to TRBJ1-5; D gene uncertain. The CDR3 length is 15 residues. Germline CDR1 is DFQATT and CDR2 is SNEGSKA (reference sequence). V shed 3 bases and J shed 2 bases, with 14 bases lying between them. The CDR3 reads CSASVTTNGNQPQHF. The CDR3 region has the DNA TGCAGTGCTAGTGTTACCACAAACGGCAATCAGCCCCAGCATTTT.

The rearrangement joins TRBV9 to TRBJ2-3; D gene ambiguous. Germline values: CDR1 SGDLS, CDR2 YYNGEE. The CDR3 consists of 14 residues. The V end was cut by 1 base, the J end by 5 bases, with 11 bases between. The CDR3 region has the DNA TGTGCCAGCAGCGTAACGAACAATCAAGATACGCAGTATTTT. This encodes CASSVTNNQDTQYF.

The chain joins TRBV28 to TRBJ1-1; D call uncertain. Germline-derived CDR1 and CDR2 are MDHEN and SYDVKM. There are 14 residues in the CDR3. The ends were cut back, 5 bases at V and 1 base at J, with 11 bases in the middle. The CDR3 DNA reads TGTGCCAGCAGTGTGCTGACAAGGAACACTGAAGCTTTCTTT. It specifies CASSVLTRNTEAFF.

The chain joins TRBV5-1 to TRBJ1-6; no firm D call. The CDR3 has 16 residues. Trimming left V 3 bases short and J 6 bases short, with 16 bases between. CDR1 and CDR2 from the germline V gene are SGHRS and YFSETQ. The CDR3 loop is CASSSLVDGVNSPLHF. The CDR3 DNA sequence: TGCGCCAGCAGCTCGTTGGTGGACGGGGTTAATTCACCCCTCCACTTT.

CDR3 bases: TGTGCCAGCAGTTTCGGGGGACCCGATTATGGCTACACCTTC. Translated: CASSFGGPDYGYTF. The rearrangement links TRBV6-5 to TRBJ1-2, with TRBD1 as a possible D gene (5 bases). Germline CDR1 MNHEY, CDR2 SVGAGI. The CDR3 is 14 amino acids. Trimming left V 4 bases short and J 5 bases short, with 14 bases between.

This chain's CDR3 is CASSIERGRGYTF. The CDR3, as DNA: TGTGCCAGTAGTATAGAACGGGGTCGGGGCTACACCTTC. The rearrangement uses TRBV19 and TRBJ1-2; no firm D call. The V gene lost 0 bases and the J gene lost 8 bases, with 10 bases spanning the gap. Germline V CDR1 and CDR2: LNHDA, SQIVND (reference sequence). This CDR3 is built from 13 residues.

The chain has TRBV6-5 and TRBJ2-1, with a tentative D call TRBD2 (7 bases). The length of the CDR3 is 16 residues. In germline, CDR1 is MNHEY, CDR2 SVGAGI. V shed 2 bases and J shed 5 bases, with 16 bases lying between them. The CDR3 sequence is CASSYTTGGSDNEQFF. The CDR3 coding sequence is TGTGCCAGCAGTTACACCACGGGGGGCTCTGACAATGAGCAGTTCTTC.

V is TRBV7-9 and J is TRBJ1-6; 8 bases are shared with TRBD1. V lost 1 base to trimming and J lost 8 bases; unmatched junction nucleotides: 10. Germline CDR1 SEHNR, CDR2 FQNEAQ (reference sequence). The CDR3 is 17 amino acids. The CDR3 spells CASSLGTLDRVDSPLHF. The CDR3 DNA reads TGTGCCAGCAGCTTAGGGACTCTGGACAGGGTAGATTCACCCCTCCACTTT.

Remarks on this clone: One end of the junction varies from germline; a read error may be responsible. This rearrangement joins TRBV7-7 to TRBJ1-4; weak D call: TRBD1 (5 bases). Looked up from germline, CDR1 is SSHAT and CDR2 is FNYEAQ (reference sequence). This CDR3 contains 15 residues. The CDR3 loop is CASSPSTVHSEKLFF. The CDR3 region has the DNA TGTGCTAGCAGCCCGTCGACAGTGCACTCGGAAAAACTGTTTTTT.

The chain combines TRBV18 with TRBJ1-1, with 7 bases lining up with TRBD1. The CDR3 contains 16 residues. J gave up 0 bases and V 3 bases, and 7 bases lay outside the gene matches. The V gene's germline CDR1 is KGHSH and CDR2 LQKENI. The CDR3 bases are TGTGCCAGCTCACCTCGGGACAGCTCGCTGAACACTGAAGCTTTCTTT. It codes for CASSPRDSSLNTEAFF.

A single count supports this clone. This chain joins TRBV30 and TRBJ1-2; D gene uncertain. V was cut by 0 bases and J by 7 bases, with 9 bases left in between. CDR3 size: 12 residues. CDR1 is GTSNPN, CDR2 SVGIG, per germline (reference sequence). In DNA, the CDR3 is TGTGCCTGGAGTGTTTTTATCGGTGGCTACACCTTC. Protein: CAWSVFIGGYTF.

This clone was detected once. This chain connects TRBV5-6 to TRBJ2-7; 8 bases match TRBD1. Germline CDR1 is SGHDT and CDR2 is YYEEEE. The junction had 5 bases not matched to a gene; V was cut back by 0 bases and J by 9 bases. This CDR3 is built from 13 residues. The CDR3 nucleotides are TGTGCCAGCAGCTTGGGGACAGGGAAAGGGCAGTACTTC. It translates to CASSLGTGKGQYF.

Notes on this clone: Other DNA sequences in the same sample also yield this CDR3. The chain combines TRBV7-2 with TRBJ2-7, with 7 bases identical to TRBD2. The CDR3 contains 13 residues. Germline loops: CDR1 SGHTA, CDR2 FQGNSA. J gave up 3 bases and V 3 bases, and 2 bases lay outside the gene matches. The DNA of the CDR3 is TGTGCCAGCAGCTTTGGCGGGGGCTACGAGCAGTACTTC. This encodes CASSFGGGYEQYF.

V gene TRBV29-1 combines with J gene TRBJ2-3; D possibly corresponds to TRBD2 (5 bases). CDR1 and CDR2 (germline): SQVTM, ANQGSEA. This CDR3 region has 13 residues. Trimming left V 3 bases short and J 2 bases short, with 9 bases between. The CDR3 loop reads CSVDSGSTDTQYF. As DNA, the CDR3 is TGCAGCGTTGATTCGGGGTCCACAGATACGCAGTATTTT.

V and J are TRBV9 and TRBJ2-3; D possibly corresponds to TRBD1 (6 bases). Germline V gene data show CDR1 as SGDLS and CDR2 as YYNGEE. This CDR3 has 15 amino acids. V lost 0 bases, J lost 3 bases, and 11 bases lay in between. CDR3 bases: TGTGCCAGCAGCGTAGAGGGGGTAGGGACAGATACGCAGTATTTT. Translation gives CASSVEGVGTDTQYF.

The genes are TRBV11-2 and TRBJ2-7, with TRBD1 as a possible D gene (5 bases). Trimming cost V 3 bases and J 6 bases, with 18 bases left between them. The CDR3 has 15 amino acids. CDR1 is SGHAT and CDR2 is FQNNGV in the germline V gene. The CDR3 sequence is CASSLSSGRSSEQYF. DNA of the CDR3: TGTGCCAGCAGCTTGTCGTCAGGGCGTTCATCCGAGCAGTACTTC.

This clone was seen only once. The chain joins TRBV4-3 to TRBJ2-3, with D possibly matching TRBD2 (5 bases). This CDR3 has 15 amino acids. Germline V gives CDR1 LGHNA, CDR2 YSLEER. V was cut by 5 bases and J by 2 bases, with 14 bases left in between. The chain's CDR3 is CASSLTWGDTDTQYF. CDR3 DNA: TGCGCCAGCAGCTTGACTTGGGGAGACACAGATACGCAGTATTTT.

This clone has just a few counts. The CDR3 coding sequence is TGTGCCAGCAGCACACGAGAAGGGAGTTACACCATATATTTT. It is translated as CASSTREGSYTIYF. The chain joins TRBV7-2 to TRBJ1-3; D not certain. The CDR3 loop spans 14 amino acids. Deletions cut 5 bases from V and 8 bases from J, with 16 bases between. Per germline, CDR1 SGHTA and CDR2 FQGNSA.